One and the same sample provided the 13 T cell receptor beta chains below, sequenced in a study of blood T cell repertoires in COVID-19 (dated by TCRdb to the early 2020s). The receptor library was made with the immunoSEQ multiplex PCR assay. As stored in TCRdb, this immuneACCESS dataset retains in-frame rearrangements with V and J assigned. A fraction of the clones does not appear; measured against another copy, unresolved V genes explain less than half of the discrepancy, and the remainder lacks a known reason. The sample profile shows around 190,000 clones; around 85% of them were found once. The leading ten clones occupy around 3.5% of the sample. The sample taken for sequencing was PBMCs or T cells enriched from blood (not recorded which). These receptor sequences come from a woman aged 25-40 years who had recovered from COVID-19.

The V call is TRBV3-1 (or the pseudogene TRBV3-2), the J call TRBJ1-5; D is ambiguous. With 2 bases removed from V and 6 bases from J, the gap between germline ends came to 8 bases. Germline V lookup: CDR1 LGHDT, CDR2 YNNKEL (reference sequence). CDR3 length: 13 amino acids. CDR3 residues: CASSQYWAQPQHF. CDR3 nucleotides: TGTGCCAGCAGCCAATACTGGGCTCAGCCCCAGCATTTT.

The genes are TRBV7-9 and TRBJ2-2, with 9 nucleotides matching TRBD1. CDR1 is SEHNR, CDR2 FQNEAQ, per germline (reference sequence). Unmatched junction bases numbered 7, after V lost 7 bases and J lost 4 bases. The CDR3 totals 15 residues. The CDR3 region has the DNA TGTGCCAGCACCTCACAGGGGGCGGGCACCGGGGAGCTGTTTTTT. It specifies CASTSQGAGTGELFF.

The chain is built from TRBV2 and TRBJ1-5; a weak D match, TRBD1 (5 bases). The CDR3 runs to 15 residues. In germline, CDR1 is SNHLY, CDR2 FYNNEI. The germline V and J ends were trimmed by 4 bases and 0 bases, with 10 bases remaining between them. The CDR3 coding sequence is TGTGCCAGCAGTGCCAGGGTCAGTAGCAATCAGCCCCAGCATTTT. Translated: CASSARVSSNQPQHF.

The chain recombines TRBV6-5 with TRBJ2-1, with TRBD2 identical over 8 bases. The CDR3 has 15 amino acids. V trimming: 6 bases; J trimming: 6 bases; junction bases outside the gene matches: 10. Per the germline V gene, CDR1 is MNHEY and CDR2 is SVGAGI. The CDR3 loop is CASRAPGLGANEQFF. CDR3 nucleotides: TGTGCCAGCAGAGCACCGGGACTAGGAGCCAATGAGCAGTTCTTC.

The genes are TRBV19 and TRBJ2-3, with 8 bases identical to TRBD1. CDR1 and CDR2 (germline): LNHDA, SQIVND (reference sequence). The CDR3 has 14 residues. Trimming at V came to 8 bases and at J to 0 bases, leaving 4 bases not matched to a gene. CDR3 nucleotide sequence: TGTGCCAGTCGTTACAGGGGGAGCACAGATACGCAGTATTTT. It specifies CASRYRGSTDTQYF.

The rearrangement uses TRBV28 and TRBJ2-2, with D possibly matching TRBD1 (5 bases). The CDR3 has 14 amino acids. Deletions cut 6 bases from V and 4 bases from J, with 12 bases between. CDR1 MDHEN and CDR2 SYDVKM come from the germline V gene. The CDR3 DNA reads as TGTGCCAGCAGCCTGAAACAGGTCACCGGGGAGCTGTTTTTT. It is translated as CASSLKQVTGELFF. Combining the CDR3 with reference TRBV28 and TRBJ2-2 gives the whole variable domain DVKVTQSSRYLVKRTGEKVFLECVQDMDHENMFWYRQDPGLGLRLIYFSYDVKMKEKGDIPEGYSVSREKKERFSLILESASTNQTSMYLCASSLKQVTGELFFGEGSRLTVL.

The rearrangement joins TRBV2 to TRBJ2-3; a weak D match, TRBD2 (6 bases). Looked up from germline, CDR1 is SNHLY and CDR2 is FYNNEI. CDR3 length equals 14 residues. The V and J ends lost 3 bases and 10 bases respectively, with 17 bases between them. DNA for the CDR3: TGTGCCAGCAGTGATATCTACGGGGGTGGTTCGCAGTATTTT. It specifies CASSDIYGGGSQYF.

The CDR3 region has the DNA TGTGCCAGCAGAAGACTAGCGGGAGATCGCTACAATGAGCAGTTCTTC. Protein product: CASRRLAGDRYNEQFF. This chain joins TRBV2 and TRBJ2-1; 12 bases are shared with TRBD2. V gave up 6 bases and J gave up 3 bases; unmatched junction bases: 6. Per the germline V gene, CDR1 is SNHLY and CDR2 is FYNNEI. CDR3 length: 16 residues.

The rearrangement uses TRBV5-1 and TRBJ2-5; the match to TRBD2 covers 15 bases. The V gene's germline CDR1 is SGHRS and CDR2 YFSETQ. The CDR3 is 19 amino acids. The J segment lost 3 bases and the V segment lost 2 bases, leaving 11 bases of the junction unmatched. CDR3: CASSLHRTSGRVNKETQYF. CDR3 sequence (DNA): TGCGCCAGCAGCTTACACCGGACTAGCGGGAGGGTCAATAAAGAGACCCAGTACTTC. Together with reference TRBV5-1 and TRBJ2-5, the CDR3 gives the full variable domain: KAGVTQTPRYLIKTRGQQVTLSCSPISGHRSVSWYQQTPGQGLQFLFEYFSETQRNKGNFPGRFSGRQFSNSRSEMNVSTLELGDSALYLCASSLHRTSGRVNKETQYFGPGTRLLVL.

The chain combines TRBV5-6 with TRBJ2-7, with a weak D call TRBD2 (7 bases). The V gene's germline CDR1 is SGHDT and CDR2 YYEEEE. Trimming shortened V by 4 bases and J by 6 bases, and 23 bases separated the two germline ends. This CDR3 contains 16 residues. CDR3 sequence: CASSPLGPNGGLEQYF. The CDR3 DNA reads TGTGCCAGCAGCCCGTTAGGACCCAACGGGGGGCTCGAGCAGTACTTC.

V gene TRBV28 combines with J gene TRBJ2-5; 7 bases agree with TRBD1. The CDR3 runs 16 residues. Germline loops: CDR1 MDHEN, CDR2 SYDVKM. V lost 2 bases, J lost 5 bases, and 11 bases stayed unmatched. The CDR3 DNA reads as TGTGCCAGCAGTTTAGGGGGAAACAGGGGACGGGAGACCCAGTACTTC. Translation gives CASSLGGNRGRETQYF.

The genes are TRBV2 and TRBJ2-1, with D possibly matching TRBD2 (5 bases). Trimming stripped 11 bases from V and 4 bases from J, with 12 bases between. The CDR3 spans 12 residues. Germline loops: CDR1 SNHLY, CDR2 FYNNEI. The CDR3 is CAGGLTYNEQFF. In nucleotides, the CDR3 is TGTGCCGGCGGGTTGACTTACAATGAGCAGTTCTTC.

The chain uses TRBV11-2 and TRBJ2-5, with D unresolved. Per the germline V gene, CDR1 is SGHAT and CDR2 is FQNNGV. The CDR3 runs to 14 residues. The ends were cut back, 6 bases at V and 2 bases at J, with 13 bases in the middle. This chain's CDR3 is CASSTYSLQETQYF. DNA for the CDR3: TGTGCCAGCAGTACGTACAGTTTACAAGAGACCCAGTACTTC.